This paragraph reports one TCR beta chain. Investigators performed immunoSEQ version v3.0 at survey level. The repertoire was sequenced with immunoSEQ multiplex PCR; TCRdb's copy has only in-frame clones and lacks some. Here the sample spans fewer than 40,000 clones, around 97% being singletons. These data come from a study of long-term antiretroviral therapy in people with HIV. Study at large: The earliest samples predate the 2015 immediate-ART recommendation by about a decade.

CDR3 size: 16 residues. Between the trimmed V and J ends, which lost 0 bases and 1 base, there was a span of 12 bases. The germline V gene encodes CDR1 SGHTA and CDR2 FQGTGA. Each specimen consisted of roughly 1-10 million cryopreserved PBMC prior to extraction of DNA. The input for sequencing was unsorted PBMCs, taken 6.9 years after starting antiretroviral therapy. This TCR derives from a man between 25 and 39 years old with HIV. V and J are TRBV7-3 and TRBJ1-1; D perhaps matches TRBD1 (5 bases). CDR3 loop: CASSLTGGLKNTEAFF. The DNA of the CDR3 is TGTGCCAGCAGCTTAACGGGGGGACTCAAGAACACTGAAGCTTTCTTT.